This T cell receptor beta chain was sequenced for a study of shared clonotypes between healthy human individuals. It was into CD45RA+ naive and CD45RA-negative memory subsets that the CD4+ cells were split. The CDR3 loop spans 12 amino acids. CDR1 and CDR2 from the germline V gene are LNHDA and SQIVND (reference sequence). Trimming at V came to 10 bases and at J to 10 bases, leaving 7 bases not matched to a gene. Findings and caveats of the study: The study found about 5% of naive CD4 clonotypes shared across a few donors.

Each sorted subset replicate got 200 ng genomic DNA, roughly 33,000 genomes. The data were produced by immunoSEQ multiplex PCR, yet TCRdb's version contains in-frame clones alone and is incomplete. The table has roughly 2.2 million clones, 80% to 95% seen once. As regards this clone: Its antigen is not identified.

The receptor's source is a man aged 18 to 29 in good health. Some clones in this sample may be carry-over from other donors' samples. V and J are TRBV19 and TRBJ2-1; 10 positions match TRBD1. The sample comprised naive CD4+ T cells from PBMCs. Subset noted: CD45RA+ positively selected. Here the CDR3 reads CATGQGTPEQFF. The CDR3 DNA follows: TGTGCCACGGGACAGGGGACACCAGAGCAGTTCTTC.